This T cell receptor (beta chain) originates from a study of blood T cell repertoires in COVID-19. Overall study context: COVID-19 samples, acute and convalescent, were from the United States, Italy and Spain.

This CDR3 has 16 amino acids. V dropped 4 bases and J dropped 4 bases, with 14 bases sitting between them. The V gene's germline CDR1 is SGHTA and CDR2 FQGNSA. Using immunoSEQ multiplex PCR, the repertoire was profiled, and TCRdb retains in-frame clones only, with some absent. The sample includes a few hundred thousand clones, 82% of them seen just once. This clonotype was sampled from a man aged 40-55 years who had been exposed to COVID-19. The specimen sequenced was PBMCs or T cells enriched from blood (not recorded which). J is TRBJ1-6 and V is TRBV7-2; tentatively, D is TRBD1 (5 bases). CDR3 nucleotides: TGTGCCAGCAGCTCCTTTCCCGGGACTTATAATTCACCCCTCCACTTT. This sequence encodes CASSSFPGTYNSPLHF.